The 22 T cell receptor beta chains given below trace back to one sample, sequenced in a study of blood T cell repertoires in COVID-19. This table comes from immunoSEQ multiplex PCR, and its TCRdb copy is limited to in-frame clones, with some not included. The repertoire holds some 200,000 clones, with 80% to 90% as singletons. Sequencing input: PBMCs or T cells enriched from blood (not recorded which). These receptors all stem from a man aged 40-55 years who had recovered from COVID-19.

This chain links TRBV14 with TRBJ1-1; 10 bases are shared with TRBD1. Per germline, CDR1 SGHDN and CDR2 FVKESK. With V trimmed by 5 bases and J by 3 bases, 9 bases remained unmatched. The CDR3 runs to 16 residues. CDR3 in amino acids: CASSFRQGARDTEAFF. The DNA of the CDR3 is TGTGCCAGCAGCTTTCGACAGGGGGCCCGGGACACTGAAGCTTTCTTT. The variable domain in full, completed from reference TRBV14 and TRBJ1-1, reads EAGVTQFPSHSVIEKGQTVTLRCDPISGHDNLYWYRRVMGKEIKFLLHFVKESKQDESGMPNNRFLAERTGGTYSTLKVQPAELEDSGVYFCASSFRQGARDTEAFFGQGTRLTVV.

This clone was counted a single time. The rearrangement links TRBV19 to TRBJ1-2, with 11 bases matching TRBD1. The V and J ends lost 7 bases and 4 bases, in that order; junction bases with no gene match: 8. Germline CDR1 and CDR2: LNHDA and SQIVND (reference sequence). The CDR3 loop spans 15 amino acids. CDR3 coding DNA: TGTGCCAGTAAGTCCTCCGGGACAGGGGGCTATGGCTACACCTTC. Translated: CASKSSGTGGYGYTF.

The rearrangement uses TRBV4-2 and TRBJ1-4, with D perhaps TRBD1 (5 bases). The V end was cut by 1 base, the J end by 4 bases, with 10 bases between. The CDR3 has 15 residues. Germline V gives CDR1 LGHNA, CDR2 YNFKEQ. The CDR3 spells CASSQAGGVNEKLFF. In DNA form, the CDR3 reads TGTGCCAGCAGCCAAGCTGGAGGGGTTAATGAAAAACTGTTTTTT.

This sequence joins TRBV30 and TRBJ1-6; weak D call: TRBD1 (5 bases). V gave up 8 bases and J gave up 7 bases, with 15 bases separating them. CDR3 length: 13 residues. Per the germline V gene, CDR1 is GTSNPN and CDR2 is SVGIG (reference sequence). The CDR3 bases are TGTGCCACGGGGCGGGGCTGGAATTCACCCCTCCACTTT. Translation gives CATGRGWNSPLHF.

This sequence joins TRBV27 and TRBJ1-1; D perhaps matches TRBD1 (6 bases). From germline, CDR1 is MNHEY and CDR2 SMNVEV (reference sequence). CDR3 length: 13 residues. Trimming took off 7 bases at V and 6 bases at J, with 15 bases between the two ends. The CDR3 reads CASTAGAGAEAFF. The DNA for the CDR3 is TGTGCCAGCACGGCGGGGGCCGGGGCTGAAGCTTTCTTT.

This chain connects TRBV20-1 to TRBJ1-6, with 9 nucleotides matching TRBD1. CDR3 size: 11 residues. Germline V lookup: CDR1 DFQATT, CDR2 SNEGSKA (reference sequence). Trimming at V came to 3 bases and at J to 14 bases, leaving 2 bases not matched to a gene. DNA of the CDR3: TGCAGTGCTAGTAGGGACAGGGCCCTCCACTTT. Translation: CSASRDRALHF.

This chain uses TRBV18 with TRBJ1-1; D might be TRBD1 (5 bases). The germline gives CDR1 KGHSH, CDR2 LQKENI. The CDR3 spans 13 residues. Trimming pared 6 bases from V and 7 bases from J, leaving 15 bases between. The CDR3 sequence: CASSGGTTNEAFF. The CDR3 DNA follows: TGTGCCAGCTCGGGCGGGACGACCAATGAAGCTTTCTTT.

The chain is built from TRBV7-9 and TRBJ2-5; 8 positions agree with TRBD2. The germline gives CDR1 SEHNR, CDR2 FQNEAQ (reference sequence). The CDR3 loop spans 16 amino acids. The trim removed 5 bases at V and 3 bases at J, leaving 11 bases unmatched. DNA for the CDR3: TGTGCCAGCAGCACAACGGCTAGCGGGTTCGAAGAGACCCAGTACTTC. It translates to CASSTTASGFEETQYF.

This chain joins TRBV19 and TRBJ1-2; possible D gene TRBD1, 5 bases. V lost 4 bases and J 2 bases, leaving 14 bases between the germline ends. The CDR3 is 15 residues long. Germline V CDR1 and CDR2: LNHDA, SQIVND (reference sequence). The chain's CDR3 is CASSTLGAGNYGYTF. In DNA form, the CDR3 reads TGTGCCAGTAGTACCCTAGGGGCGGGGAACTATGGCTACACCTTC.

This chain uses TRBV24-1 with TRBJ1-5; TRBD1 is a possible D gene (5 bases). CDR3 length: 15 amino acids. In germline, CDR1 is KGHDR, CDR2 SFDVKD. With 3 bases removed from V and 4 bases from J, the gap between germline ends came to 12 bases. The CDR3 coding sequence is TGTGCCACCAGTGATCCGTCGACAGCTAATCAGCCCCAGCATTTT. Its protein product is CATSDPSTANQPQHF.

The chain employs TRBV5-4 and TRBJ2-7, with TRBD1 identical over 7 bases. After removal of 1 base from V and 3 bases from J, the junction contained 13 bases not matched to a gene. This CDR3 is 17 amino acids long. Per germline, CDR1 SGHNT and CDR2 YYREEE (reference sequence). The CDR3 DNA reads as TGTGCCAGCAGCTTGCTCCGTGGGACAGAGGTTGGCTACGAGCAGTACTTC. This gives the protein CASSLLRGTEVGYEQYF.

The J gene is TRBJ2-2, the V gene TRBV11-1; TRBD1 matches 7 bases. The CDR3 runs to 16 residues. Germline CDR1 is SGHAT and CDR2 is FQDESV (reference sequence). Germline trimming cut 5 bases from V and 5 bases from J; bases unmatched to any gene: 11. The CDR3 loop reads CASSHKQGSRTGELFF. The CDR3 coding sequence is TGTGCCAGCAGCCATAAACAGGGGTCGAGAACCGGGGAGCTGTTTTTT.

This chain connects TRBV19 to TRBJ2-7; a possible D gene is TRBD1 (6 bases). Germline CDR1 LNHDA, CDR2 SQIVND (reference sequence). The V and J ends lost 6 bases and 6 bases respectively, with 18 bases between them. This CDR3 is 14 amino acids long. The CDR3 is CASSPWAGEVEQYF. The CDR3 DNA is TGTGCCAGTAGCCCTTGGGCAGGGGAAGTCGAGCAGTACTTC.

This chain links TRBV3-1 (or the pseudogene TRBV3-2) with TRBJ1-2; D possibly corresponds to TRBD1 (5 bases). Germline CDR1 and CDR2: LGHDT and YNNKEL (reference sequence). V was clipped by 4 bases and J by 4 bases, with 13 bases between them. The CDR3 runs 14 residues. CDR3 sequence: CASSRPGLRYGYTF. CDR3 nucleotide sequence: TGTGCCAGCAGCCGACCAGGGTTGCGCTATGGCTACACCTTC.

The rearrangement links TRBV9 to TRBJ1-4; TRBD1 is a possible D gene (6 bases). In germline, CDR1 is SGDLS, CDR2 YYNGEE. CDR3 size: 15 residues. The V end was cut by 0 bases, the J end by 3 bases, with 9 bases between. The CDR3, as DNA: TGTGCCAGCAGCGTAGGAGGGGGAGCTAATGAAAAACTGTTTTTT. It specifies CASSVGGGANEKLFF. Filled out from reference TRBV9 and TRBJ1-4, the complete variable domain reads DSGVTQTPKHLITATGQRVTLRCSPRSGDLSVYWYQQSLDQGLQFLIQYYNGEERAKGNILERFSAQQFPDLHSELNLSSLELGDSALYFCASSVGGGANEKLFFGSGTQLSVL.

The V and J genes are TRBV3-1 (or the pseudogene TRBV3-2) and TRBJ2-2, with a tentative D call TRBD1 (6 bases). V was clipped by 5 bases and J by 3 bases, with 10 bases between them. The CDR3 runs 14 residues. Germline CDR1 LGHDT, CDR2 YNNKEL (reference sequence). The DNA for the CDR3 is TGTGCCAGCAGCAGGGACATCCACACCGGGGAGCTGTTTTTT. The encoded protein is CASSRDIHTGELFF.

This chain joins TRBV19 and TRBJ1-1, with D maybe TRBD1 (5 bases). There are 13 residues in the CDR3. The V end lost 10 bases, the J end lost 0 bases, and 12 bases lay between the germline ends. Per germline, CDR1 LNHDA and CDR2 SQIVND (reference sequence). This chain's CDR3 is CATWMGLNTEAFF. CDR3 sequence (DNA): TGTGCCACCTGGATGGGGCTGAACACTGAAGCTTTCTTT. Based on the CDR3 plus reference TRBV19 and TRBJ1-1, the full variable domain is DGGITQSPKYLFRKEGQNVTLSCEQNLNHDAMYWYRQDPGQGLRLIYYSQIVNDFQKGDIAEGYSVSREKKESFPLTVTSAQKNPTAFYLCATWMGLNTEAFFGQGTRLTVV.

V gene TRBV3-1 (or the pseudogene TRBV3-2) combines with J gene TRBJ1-6; TRBD1 matches at 12 bases. Germline values: CDR1 LGHDT, CDR2 YNNKEL (reference sequence). The CDR3 totals 16 residues. V was pared by 4 bases and J by 8 bases, with 6 bases of the junction left unmatched. In DNA form, the CDR3 reads TGTGCCAGCAGCCCCCTGGGACAGGGGGCGCATTCACCCCTCCACTTT. Protein: CASSPLGQGAHSPLHF.

In this sample, this clone turned up a few times. This rearrangement joins TRBV19 to TRBJ1-2; possible D gene TRBD1, 6 bases. CDR3 size: 17 residues. V lost 8 bases to trimming and J lost 0 bases, with 22 bases between them. Germline V gene lookup returns CDR1 LNHDA and CDR2 SQIVND (reference sequence). The CDR3 coding sequence is TGTGCCAGTCGCCGTGCCCCACAGGGAAATGCTAACTATGGCTACACCTTC. This gives the protein CASRRAPQGNANYGYTF.

The chain combines TRBV9 with TRBJ2-2; D possibly corresponds to TRBD2 (5 bases). The CDR3 spans 17 residues. CDR1 and CDR2 (germline): SGDLS, YYNGEE. The V gene lost 3 bases and the J gene lost 1 base, with 16 bases spanning the gap. The CDR3 region is CASSGGLEPRNTGELFF. The CDR3 DNA reads TGTGCCAGCAGCGGCGGACTCGAACCCAGGAACACCGGGGAGCTGTTTTTT.

The chain has TRBV7-8 and TRBJ2-4; 8 nucleotides agree with TRBD2. The CDR3 consists of 17 residues. Trimming took 1 base from V and 2 from J; bases not matched to a gene: 7. Germline lookup yields CDR1 SGHVS and CDR2 FQNEAQ. The CDR3 sequence: CASSLGREGLTKNIQYF. DNA for the CDR3: TGTGCCAGCAGCTTAGGTCGGGAGGGCCTAACCAAAAACATTCAGTACTTC.

There are a few counts of this clone. The genes are TRBV12-3 or TRBV12-4 and TRBJ1-2; 9 bases match TRBD1. The CDR3 extends over 13 amino acids. V dropped 5 bases and J dropped 8; count of bases not matched to a gene: 6. CDR3 in amino acids: CASSLGQGRGYTF. The CDR3 DNA follows: TGTGCCAGCAGTCTGGGACAGGGAAGGGGCTACACCTTC.